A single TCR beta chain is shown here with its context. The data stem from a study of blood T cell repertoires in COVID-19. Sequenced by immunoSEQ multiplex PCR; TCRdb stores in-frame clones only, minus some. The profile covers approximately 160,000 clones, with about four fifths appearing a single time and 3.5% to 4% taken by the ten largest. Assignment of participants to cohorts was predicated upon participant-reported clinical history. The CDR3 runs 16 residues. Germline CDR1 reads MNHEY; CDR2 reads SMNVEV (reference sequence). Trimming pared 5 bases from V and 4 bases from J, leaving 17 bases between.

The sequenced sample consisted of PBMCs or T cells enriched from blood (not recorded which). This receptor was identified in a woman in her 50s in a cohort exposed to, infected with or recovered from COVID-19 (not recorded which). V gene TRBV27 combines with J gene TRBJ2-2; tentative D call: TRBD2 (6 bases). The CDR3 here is CASSPNSGTLTGELFF. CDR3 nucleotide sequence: TGTGCCAGCAGTCCGAACTCCGGGACTCTCACCGGGGAGCTGTTTTTT.